Given below is one TCR beta chain in context. The antigen is unknown. This record belongs to a study of blood T cells in healthy people across ages. V lost 3 bases to trimming and J lost 5 bases, with 11 bases between them. The V gene's germline CDR1 is SEHNR and CDR2 FQNEAQ (reference sequence). The CDR3 runs to 14 residues. Study observations and caveats: Strongly correlated with naive T cell percentage was TCR beta diversity. Age brought a roughly linear fall in TCR beta diversity measured per million T cells.

A second PCR, run for about 7 to 11 cycles, used a sample-barcoded 5' primer plus a J-beta primer mix. MiXCR, run by TCRdb on the 5' RACE reads, gives a single entry per CDR3 protein. The profile covers hundreds of thousands of distinct CDR3 sequences, with roughly 34% appearing a single time and roughly 13% taken by the ten largest. The TCR comes from a man younger than 30 in good health. Sequencing input: blood. The chain recombines TRBV7-9 with TRBJ2-1; no clear D gene. The chain's CDR3 is CASSFSYSNNEQFF. CDR3 in DNA: TGTGCCAGCAGCTTTTCCTACTCGAACAATGAGCAGTTCTTC. The full variable domain, with the rest looked up from reference TRBV7-9 and TRBJ2-1, is DTGVSQNPRHKITKRGQNVTFRCDPISEHNRLYWYRQTLGQGPEFLTYFQNEAQLEKSRLLSDRFSAERPKGSFSTLEIQRTEQGDSAMYLCASSFSYSNNEQFFGPGTRLTVL.